Below are 17 T cell receptor beta chains sequenced from a single sample in a study of radiotherapy plus CTLA-4 blockade in lung cancer. Libraries were prepared by immunoSEQ multiplex PCR; TCRdb keeps only in-frame clonotypes and omits some of them. The data show some 77,000 clones, 75% to 90% seen once. Material: peripheral blood, obtained from a patient treated with radiotherapy plus ipilimumab. Receptors originate from a human donor with non-small cell lung cancer who had a partial response to radiotherapy plus ipilimumab.

The rearrangement links TRBV2 to TRBJ2-1; D is unclear. The CDR3 extends over 14 amino acids. CDR1 and CDR2 from the germline V gene are SNHLY and FYNNEI. V lost 2 bases to trimming and J lost 4 bases, with 9 bases between them. The CDR3 loop is CASSELGPYNEQFF. CDR3 DNA sequence: TGTGCCAGCAGTGAATTGGGCCCATACAATGAGCAGTTCTTC.

V usage is TRBV4-1 and J usage is TRBJ2-1; 8 bases align to TRBD1. This CDR3 has 16 residues. V was clipped by 0 bases and J by 3 bases; unmatched bases: 4. Germline CDR1 MGHRA, CDR2 YSYEKL. CDR3 sequence: CASSQDRTGSYNEQFF. The CDR3 nucleotides are TGCGCCAGCAGCCAAGACCGGACAGGGAGCTACAATGAGCAGTTCTTC.

This chain joins TRBV9 and TRBJ2-5; TRBD2 is a possible D gene (6 bases). The CDR3 consists of 15 residues. Germline values: CDR1 SGDLS, CDR2 YYNGEE. V was shortened by 1 base and J by 1 base, with 11 bases between the two germline ends. The CDR3 is CASSVLAGSQETQYF. CDR3 coding DNA: TGTGCCAGCAGCGTATTGGCGGGGAGCCAAGAGACCCAGTACTTC. Drawing the rest from reference TRBV9 and TRBJ2-5, the complete variable domain is DSGVTQTPKHLITATGQRVTLRCSPRSGDLSVYWYQQSLDQGLQFLIQYYNGEERAKGNILERFSAQQFPDLHSELNLSSLELGDSALYFCASSVLAGSQETQYFGPGTRLLVL.

The chain combines TRBV7-6 with TRBJ1-3, with 8 bases matching TRBD1. V trimming: 5 bases; J trimming: 0 bases; junction bases outside the gene matches: 6. This CDR3 is built from 16 residues. Germline lookup yields CDR1 SGHVS and CDR2 FNYEAQ. CDR3 DNA: TGTGCCAGCAGCCGTGGGACAGGCCTCTCTGGAAACACCATATATTTT. Protein sequence: CASSRGTGLSGNTIYF. The full variable domain, in which reference TRBV7-6 and TRBJ1-3 provide the parts outside the CDR3, is GAGVSQSPRYKVTKRGQDVALRCDPISGHVSLYWYRQALGQGPEFLTYFNYEAQQDKSGLPNDRFSAERPEGSISTLTIQRTEQRDSAMYRCASSRGTGLSGNTIYFGEGSWLTVV.

J is TRBJ2-2 and V is TRBV27; D perhaps matches TRBD2 (6 bases). CDR3 length: 15 amino acids. CDR1 and CDR2 (germline): MNHEY, SMNVEV (reference sequence). V gave up 2 bases and J gave up 1 base, with 8 bases separating them. The CDR3 spells CASSLGRENTGELFF. The CDR3 region has the DNA TGTGCCAGCAGTTTAGGGCGGGAGAACACCGGGGAGCTGTTTTTT.

The chain uses TRBV10-2 and TRBJ2-7; weak D call: TRBD2 (6 bases). Per germline, CDR1 WSHSY and CDR2 SAAADI. V was cut by 4 bases and J by 3 bases, with 16 bases left in between. The CDR3 runs 15 residues. CDR3 nucleotide sequence: TGCGCCAGCAGTGGTGGGGGGACTTCCGTCTACGAGCAGTACTTC. It codes for CASSGGGTSVYEQYF.

The CDR3 region is CASSPLGAPSGANVLTF. As DNA, the CDR3 is TGTGCCAGCTCACCATTGGGCGCCCCCTCTGGGGCCAACGTCCTGACTTTC. The chain is built from TRBV18 and TRBJ2-6; D remains ambiguous. With 2 bases removed from V and 0 bases from J, the gap between germline ends came to 11 bases. The CDR3 contains 17 residues. The germline V gene encodes CDR1 KGHSH and CDR2 LQKENI. Combining the CDR3 with reference TRBV18 and TRBJ2-6 gives the whole variable domain NAGVMQNPRHLVRRRGQEARLRCSPMKGHSHVYWYRQLPEEGLKFMVYLQKENIIDESGMPKERFSAEFPKEGPSILRIQQVVRGDSAAYFCASSPLGAPSGANVLTFGAGSRLTVL.

The V and J genes are TRBV5-1 and TRBJ2-2; TRBD2 might be the D (5 bases). Trimming stripped 0 bases from V and 1 base from J, with 10 bases between. The CDR3 loop spans 16 amino acids. Germline CDR1 reads SGHRS; CDR2 reads YFSETQ. CDR3 residues: CASSLEVGLNTGELFF. The CDR3 DNA reads as TGCGCCAGCAGCTTGGAGGTAGGACTGAACACCGGGGAGCTGTTTTTT.

The V gene is TRBV19, the J gene TRBJ2-2, with 9 bases aligning to TRBD1. The V gene end was trimmed by 4 bases and the J gene end by 4 bases; junction bases not matched to a gene: 4. This CDR3 spans 15 amino acids. Looked up from germline, CDR1 is LNHDA and CDR2 is SQIVND (reference sequence). CDR3 sequence reads: CASSSGQGPTGELFF. CDR3 nucleotides: TGTGCCAGTAGTAGCGGACAGGGGCCCACCGGGGAGCTGTTTTTT.

The chain joins TRBV27 to TRBJ2-2; no firm D call. V dropped 5 bases and J dropped 0 bases, with 7 bases sitting between them. Germline lookup yields CDR1 MNHEY and CDR2 SMNVEV (reference sequence). This CDR3 has 14 amino acids. As DNA, the CDR3 is TGTGCCAGCAGTCGCCCAGCGAACACCGGGGAGCTGTTTTTT. This sequence encodes CASSRPANTGELFF.

The chain carries TRBV5-1 and TRBJ1-5; D ambiguous. Germline V lookup: CDR1 SGHRS, CDR2 YFSETQ. The CDR3 contains 15 residues. Trimming pared 4 bases from V and 7 bases from J, leaving 18 bases between. The CDR3 spells CASSPTDPNNQPQHF. CDR3 sequence (DNA): TGCGCCAGCAGCCCAACAGACCCTAACAACCAGCCCCAGCATTTT.

V and J are TRBV9 and TRBJ1-1; tentative D call: TRBD1 (5 bases). V was pared by 6 bases and J by 6 bases, with 21 bases between. The CDR3 covers 15 residues. The germline gives CDR1 SGDLS, CDR2 YYNGEE. In DNA form, the CDR3 reads TGTGCCAGCACCCAATTAGACCGGGCGGGACCTGAAGCTTTCTTT. As protein: CASTQLDRAGPEAFF.

The chain combines TRBV7-9 with TRBJ2-5; D is possibly TRBD2 (5 bases). The CDR3 is 14 amino acids. Germline V gives CDR1 SEHNR, CDR2 FQNEAQ (reference sequence). Between the trimmed V and J ends, which lost 6 bases and 5 bases, there was a span of 16 bases. CDR3 sequence reads: CASSERTSTETQYF. The CDR3 DNA sequence: TGTGCCAGCAGTGAGCGGACCTCGACGGAGACCCAGTACTTC.

The chain uses TRBV2 and TRBJ1-2; D perhaps matches TRBD1 (6 bases). This CDR3 is built from 15 residues. Per germline, CDR1 SNHLY and CDR2 FYNNEI. The V end lost 8 bases, the J end lost 2 bases, and 18 bases lay between the germline ends. CDR3 coding DNA: TGTGCCAGCCCTAAGACCGGGGGGCGGAACTATGGCTACACCTTC. It yields the protein CASPKTGGRNYGYTF.

This clone was counted once. V gene TRBV5-1 combines with J gene TRBJ2-1, with 10 nucleotides matching TRBD2. Germline values: CDR1 SGHRS, CDR2 YFSETQ. With 3 bases clipped from V and 2 bases from J, the junction kept 8 bases outside the gene matches. The length of the CDR3 is 17 residues. The CDR3 coding sequence is TGCGCCAGCAGCTCCGGACTAGCGGAGGTGACCTACAATGAGCAGTTCTTC. The encoded protein is CASSSGLAEVTYNEQFF.

This rearrangement joins TRBV29-1 to TRBJ2-2; the match to TRBD2 covers 9 bases. V was clipped by 7 bases and J by 6 bases; unmatched bases: 3. This CDR3 has 12 residues. The germline V gene encodes CDR1 SQVTM and CDR2 ANQGSEA. CDR3 sequence reads: CSAREGAGELFF. The CDR3 bases are TGCAGCGCGCGGGAGGGCGCCGGGGAGCTGTTTTTT.

The gene calls are TRBV25-1 and TRBJ1-1, with D perhaps TRBD1 (6 bases). Germline loops: CDR1 MGHDK, CDR2 SYGVNS. V shed 8 bases and J shed 1 base, with 8 bases lying between them. This CDR3 has 12 amino acids. CDR3 in amino acids: CASGRGNTEAFF. CDR3 DNA sequence: TGTGCCAGCGGCAGGGGGAACACTGAAGCTTTCTTT. The whole variable domain, filled in from reference TRBV25-1 and TRBJ1-1, reads EADIYQTPRYLVIGTGKKITLECSQTMGHDKMYWYQQDPGMELHLIHYSYGVNSTEKGDLSSESTVSRIRTEHFPLTLESARPSHTSQYLCASGRGNTEAFFGQGTRLTVV.